This T cell receptor beta chain was captured by sequencing in a study of shared clonotypes between healthy human individuals. The overall study: Used for every donor were three CD4 naive, three CD4 memory, two CD8 naive and one CD8 memory plate.

Generated by immunoSEQ multiplex PCR, the TCRdb table keeps only in-frame clones and is missing some. Of some 2,100,000 clones listed, roughly 91% are singletons. The CDR3 contains 18 residues. Per germline, CDR1 KGHSH and CDR2 LQKENI. V lost 6 bases to trimming and J lost 4 bases; unmatched junction nucleotides: 19. A remark on this clone: The antigen is undetermined.

General study findings and limits: Among four donors, roughly 5% of naive CD4 clonotypes were found in common. Larger richness was generally estimated for naive than memory subsets.

Naivety among CD8 cells was defined by CD45RO negativity and positive CCR7 selection, thereby excluding terminally differentiated effector memory CD45RA+ cells. All donors were Caucasian adults living in Nashville, Tennessee. The origin of this receptor is a man between 18 and 29 years old in good health. Some clones in this sample may be carry-over from other donors' samples. The chain employs TRBV18 and TRBJ2-7; TRBD2 agrees at 9 bases. Material: naive CD8+ T cells from PBMCs. CDR3 region: CASSYPPSISGRAYEQYF. The CDR3 DNA follows: TGTGCCAGCTCGTATCCCCCGTCGATTAGCGGGAGAGCATACGAGCAGTACTTC.